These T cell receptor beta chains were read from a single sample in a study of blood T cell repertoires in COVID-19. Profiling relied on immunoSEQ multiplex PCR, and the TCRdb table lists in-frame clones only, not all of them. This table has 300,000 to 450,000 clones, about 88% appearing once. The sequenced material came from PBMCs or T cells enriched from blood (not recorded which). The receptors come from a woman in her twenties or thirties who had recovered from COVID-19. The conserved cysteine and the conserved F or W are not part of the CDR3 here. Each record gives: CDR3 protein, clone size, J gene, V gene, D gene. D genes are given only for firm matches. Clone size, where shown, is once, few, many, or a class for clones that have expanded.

CDR3 protein: ASSLDYGTGSTFYEQY; clone size: NA; J gene: TRBJ2-7; V gene: TRBV11-2; D gene: TRBD1
CDR3 protein: AWSRTRELSSYNSPLH; clone size: NA; J gene: TRBJ1-6; V gene: TRBV30; D gene: NA
CDR3 protein: ASSPGRGPYYEQY; clone size: NA; J gene: TRBJ2-7; V gene: TRBV5-6; D gene: NA
CDR3 protein: ASSWNRGETTEAF; clone size: NA; J gene: TRBJ1-1; V gene: TRBV7-9; D gene: NA
CDR3 protein: ASSPSSDRPNTQY; clone size: NA; J gene: TRBJ2-3; V gene: TRBV18; D gene: NA
CDR3 protein: ASSLTPSGNTEAF; clone size: once; J gene: TRBJ1-1; V gene: TRBV27; D gene: NA
CDR3 protein: ASSLRASGGETQY; clone size: NA; J gene: TRBJ2-5; V gene: TRBV5-8; D gene: TRBD2
CDR3 protein: ASSQDWGPRSSYEGYT; clone size: once; J gene: TRBJ1-2; V gene: TRBV3-1/TRBV3-2; D gene: NA
CDR3 protein: ASSPRTGDTQY; clone size: NA; J gene: TRBJ2-3; V gene: TRBV19; D gene: TRBD1
CDR3 protein: ASSIGQLQETQY; clone size: NA; J gene: TRBJ2-5; V gene: TRBV19; D gene: NA
CDR3 protein: AISESQGLNEKLF; clone size: NA; J gene: TRBJ1-4; V gene: TRBV10-3; D gene: NA
CDR3 protein: ATSRDLEGRNYGYT; clone size: NA; J gene: TRBJ1-2; V gene: TRBV15; D gene: NA
CDR3 protein: ASRPTGAYTEAF; clone size: NA; J gene: TRBJ1-1; V gene: TRBV10-2; D gene: TRBD1
CDR3 protein: ASSNDRGEETQY; clone size: NA; J gene: TRBJ2-5; V gene: TRBV28; D gene: TRBD1
CDR3 protein: ASSQGLAGGPNNEQF; clone size: NA; J gene: TRBJ2-1; V gene: TRBV3-1/TRBV3-2; D gene: TRBD2
CDR3 protein: ASSLGPSTDTQY; clone size: NA; J gene: TRBJ2-3; V gene: TRBV7-2; D gene: NA
CDR3 protein: ASSRGGDREGYT; clone size: once; J gene: TRBJ1-2; V gene: TRBV27; D gene: NA
CDR3 protein: ASSLSGGGNQPQH; clone size: NA; J gene: TRBJ1-5; V gene: TRBV7-9; D gene: NA
CDR3 protein: ASSPLQGRSPNTEAF; clone size: NA; J gene: TRBJ1-1; V gene: TRBV18; D gene: NA
CDR3 protein: ASSFSIGTGELF; clone size: once; J gene: TRBJ2-2; V gene: TRBV5-4; D gene: NA
CDR3 protein: ASSIAPQGDYGYT; clone size: once; J gene: TRBJ1-2; V gene: TRBV13; D gene: NA
CDR3 protein: ASSFDGDRGGRETQY; clone size: once; J gene: TRBJ2-5; V gene: TRBV27; D gene: TRBD1
CDR3 protein: ASRLRLDRGEQF; clone size: NA; J gene: TRBJ2-1; V gene: TRBV6-5; D gene: TRBD1
CDR3 protein: ASSLASGTGELF; clone size: NA; J gene: TRBJ2-2; V gene: TRBV11-1; D gene: NA
CDR3 protein: ASRDRYLNTEAF; clone size: NA; J gene: TRBJ1-1; V gene: TRBV19; D gene: TRBD1
CDR3 protein: ASSPGQGAGNTIY; clone size: once; J gene: TRBJ1-3; V gene: TRBV19; D gene: TRBD1
CDR3 protein: ASSPTGQATYEQY; clone size: NA; J gene: TRBJ2-7; V gene: TRBV7-2; D gene: TRBD1
CDR3 protein: ASSSWETAGNQPQH; clone size: NA; J gene: TRBJ1-5; V gene: TRBV28; D gene: NA
CDR3 protein: ASSKSLGTETYEQY; clone size: NA; J gene: TRBJ2-7; V gene: TRBV5-5; D gene: TRBD1
CDR3 protein: ASSSGTGTAF; clone size: NA; J gene: TRBJ1-1; V gene: TRBV28; D gene: TRBD1
CDR3 protein: AITGTGGSTDTQY; clone size: NA; J gene: TRBJ2-3; V gene: TRBV10-3; D gene: TRBD2
CDR3 protein: ASSSGVGVYTIY; clone size: NA; J gene: TRBJ1-3; V gene: TRBV5-6; D gene: NA
CDR3 protein: ASSISSNTGELF; clone size: NA; J gene: TRBJ2-2; V gene: TRBV19; D gene: NA
CDR3 protein: ASSEQAFSGNTIY; clone size: few; J gene: TRBJ1-3; V gene: TRBV2; D gene: NA
CDR3 protein: ASSEGARETQY; clone size: NA; J gene: TRBJ2-5; V gene: TRBV5-1; D gene: TRBD1
CDR3 protein: AGTSDRVPLGNTIY; clone size: NA; J gene: TRBJ1-3; V gene: TRBV30; D gene: TRBD1
CDR3 protein: ASSFGGAGYT; clone size: once; J gene: TRBJ1-2; V gene: TRBV12-3/TRBV12-4; D gene: NA
CDR3 protein: ASSAGNRGDTDTQY; clone size: NA; J gene: TRBJ2-3; V gene: TRBV9; D gene: NA
CDR3 protein: ATSRDGTADTQY; clone size: NA; J gene: TRBJ2-3; V gene: TRBV15; D gene: TRBD1